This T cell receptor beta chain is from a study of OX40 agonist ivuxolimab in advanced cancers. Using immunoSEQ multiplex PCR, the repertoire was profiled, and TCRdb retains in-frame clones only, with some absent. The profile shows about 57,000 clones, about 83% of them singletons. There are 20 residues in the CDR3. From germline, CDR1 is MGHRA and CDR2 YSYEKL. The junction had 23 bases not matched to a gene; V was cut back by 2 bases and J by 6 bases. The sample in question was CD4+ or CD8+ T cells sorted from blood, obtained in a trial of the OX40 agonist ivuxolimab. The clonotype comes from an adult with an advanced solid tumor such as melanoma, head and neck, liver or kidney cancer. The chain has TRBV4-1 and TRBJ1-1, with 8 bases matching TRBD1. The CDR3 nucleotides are TGCGCCAGCAGCCAACCCTACTCTTGGACAGGGCGGGAAGTGGGGGCTGAAGCTTTCTTT. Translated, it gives CASSQPYSWTGREVGAEAFF.